This entry is about one TCR beta chain. This entry is derived from a study of blood T cell repertoires in COVID-19. As originally analysed: Amplification of reference gene primers provided the estimated nucleated cell counts. TCRdb's table, derived via immunoSEQ multiplex PCR, lists solely in-frame clones and lacks some. V, J and clone size were drawn from that table, and D and trimming were deduced from the DNA. The sample comprises some 150,000 clones, 86% of which are singletons, and under 4.5% rests with the top ten. V shed 7 bases, J shed 2 bases, and the junction held 4 bases outside the gene matches. CDR3 length: 14 residues. CDR1 KGHDR and CDR2 SFDVKD come from the germline V gene. Participant-given clinical history determined each cohort assignment. Donors of Cohort 3 who recovered were those that had two negative PCRs, clearance, or symptom resolution.

This receptor was obtained from a middle-aged man who had recovered from COVID-19. Sequenced sample: PBMCs or T cells enriched from blood (not recorded which). The V gene is TRBV24-1, the J gene TRBJ2-3, with 8 bases aligning to TRBD1. CDR3 DNA: TGTGCCACCAGCATGACAGGGGCCACAGATACGCAGTATTTT. It codes for CATSMTGATDTQYF.